This T cell receptor beta chain was captured by sequencing in a study of cytomegalovirus exposure and HLA in healthy donors. Notes on the study in general: In a later analysis, parvovirus B19, influenza, CMV and Epstein-Barr virus appeared linked to several top co-occurrence clusters. The study put 150 or so TCR beta chains on its list as cytomegalovirus-associated.

Comment on this clone: Its antigen is unidentified.

Primers for the PCR totalled 60 Vbeta and 13 Jbeta. As processed by the authors: In a later analysis, of around 80 million unique beta chains, roughly 11 million appeared in at least two donors. Generated by immunoSEQ multiplex PCR, the TCRdb table keeps only in-frame clones and is missing some. For V, J and clone size, that table is used; D and trimming come from the DNA. The sample contains a few hundred thousand clones, approximately 82% of which appear only once. Germline-derived CDR1 and CDR2 are LNHDA and SQIVND (reference sequence). The trim removed 3 bases at V and 1 base at J, leaving 7 bases unmatched. CDR3 size: 17 residues.

What was sequenced was PBMCs. This sequence joins TRBV19 and TRBJ2-4; 9 positions agree with TRBD1. This clonotype was sampled from a woman aged 40 to 50 in good health and CMV-seronegative. The DNA of the CDR3 is TGTGCCAGTAGTATGGGAGGACAGGGGACGGCCAAAAACATTCAGTACTTC. It specifies CASSMGGQGTAKNIQYF.